Below are 21 T cell receptor beta chains sequenced from a single sample in a study of CD8 T cells in Susac syndrome. After extraction with the RNeasy kit, about 0.5 to 1 ug of the RNA was reverse transcribed using random hexamers. TCRdb re-called the immunoSEQ multiplex PCR reads with MiXCR, one entry per CDR3 protein. The sample contains under 150,000 distinct CDR3 sequences, roughly 89% of which appear only once. Input material: CD8+ T cells from PBMCs. The receptors stem from a human donor with multiple sclerosis.

This rearrangement joins TRBV6-5 to TRBJ2-1; 11 bases agree with TRBD2. V was clipped by 4 bases and J by 7 bases; unmatched bases: 6. The CDR3 loop spans 15 amino acids. Germline-derived CDR1 and CDR2 are MNHEY and SVGAGI. CDR3 sequence: CASSFTSGSWNEQFF. In DNA form, the CDR3 reads TGTGCCAGCAGTTTTACTAGCGGGAGTTGGAATGAGCAGTTCTTC.

V gene TRBV11-2 combines with J gene TRBJ2-2; 15 nucleotides match TRBD2. The CDR3 totals 16 residues. V shed 5 bases, J shed 5 bases, and the junction held 3 bases outside the gene matches. Germline assignment: CDR1 SGHAT and CDR2 FQNNGV. CDR3 protein: CASSLGLAGGTGELFF. CDR3 in DNA: TGTGCCAGCAGCCTGGGACTAGCGGGGGGAACCGGGGAGCTGTTTTTT.

The rearrangement links TRBV7-9 to TRBJ2-1; D is possibly TRBD2 (5 bases). The CDR3 totals 15 residues. The ends were cut back, 4 bases at V and 8 bases at J, with 18 bases in the middle. Germline V gene lookup returns CDR1 SEHNR and CDR2 FQNEAQ (reference sequence). The CDR3 reads CASSSSPGSGDEQFF. The CDR3 nucleotides are TGTGCCAGCAGCTCCTCGCCGGGGTCTGGGGATGAGCAGTTCTTC.

This sequence joins TRBV10-3 and TRBJ1-1; D remains ambiguous. This CDR3 has 15 amino acids. V was trimmed by 2 bases and J by 1 base, leaving 11 bases between them. CDR1 and CDR2 (germline): ENHRY, SYGVKD. The CDR3 nucleotides are TGTGCCATCAGTGAGGTTTACGGCTCGAACACTGAAGCTTTCTTT. Translation gives CAISEVYGSNTEAFF.

The rearrangement joins TRBV15 to TRBJ2-6; TRBD2 matches at 7 bases. After removal of 4 bases from V and 0 bases from J, the junction contained 9 bases not matched to a gene. Germline CDR1 and CDR2: LNHNV and YYDKDF (reference sequence). The CDR3 consists of 18 residues. CDR3 loop: CATSTQREGFSGANVLTF. CDR3 sequence (DNA): TGTGCCACCAGCACCCAAAGGGAGGGGTTCTCTGGGGCCAACGTCCTGACTTTC.

V and J are TRBV4-1 and TRBJ2-3, with TRBD2 as a possible D gene (6 bases). Trimming shortened V by 1 base and J by 2 bases, and 10 bases separated the two germline ends. Germline CDR1 is MGHRA and CDR2 is YSYEKL. This CDR3 comprises 15 residues. The CDR3 loop reads CASSQVTSPTDTQYF. In nucleotides, the CDR3 is TGCGCCAGCAGCCAAGTGACTAGTCCCACAGATACGCAGTATTTT.

The chain recombines TRBV30 with TRBJ2-2, with 8 positions matching TRBD2. The ends lost 8 bases at V and 5 bases at J; junction bases unmatched: 7. CDR1 is GTSNPN and CDR2 is SVGIG in the germline V gene (reference sequence). This CDR3 spans 13 amino acids. The CDR3 nucleotides read TGTGCCGGGGGACTAGGTGTAACCGGGGAGCTGTTTTTT. Translated, it gives CAGGLGVTGELFF.

The chain links TRBV9 to TRBJ2-2; 13 nucleotides agree with TRBD2. The CDR3 covers 18 residues. V lost 6 bases to trimming and J lost 5 bases; unmatched junction nucleotides: 13. In germline, CDR1 is SGDLS, CDR2 YYNGEE. CDR3 DNA: TGTGCCAGCACCAGGACTAGCGGGAGCCTGGGGGAAACCGGGGAGCTGTTTTTT. Translation: CASTRTSGSLGETGELFF.

This chain uses TRBV24-1 with TRBJ2-1; 12 bases align to TRBD2. In germline, CDR1 is KGHDR, CDR2 SFDVKD. The V and J ends lost 0 bases and 9 bases, in that order; junction bases with no gene match: 17. CDR3 length: 20 amino acids. DNA for the CDR3: TGTGCCACCAGTGATTTGCCCCTAGCGGGAGGGCCAGGGGAGGTCGCTGAGCAGTTCTTC. It translates to CATSDLPLAGGPGEVAEQFF.

This clonotype was observed a single time. The V call is TRBV6-5, the J call TRBJ2-2, with 10 bases aligning to TRBD2. Germline CDR1 reads MNHEY; CDR2 reads SVGAGI. The trim removed 6 bases at V and 6 bases at J, leaving 7 bases unmatched. The CDR3 contains 15 residues. CDR3 DNA: TGTGCCAGCAGCTTTCTAGCGGGAGTCCCCGGGGAGCTGTTTTTT. Protein: CASSFLAGVPGELFF.

The V call is TRBV29-1, the J call TRBJ2-5, with TRBD2 identical over 10 bases. V was clipped by 7 bases and J by 1 base; unmatched bases: 12. Per germline, CDR1 SQVTM and CDR2 ANQGSEA. This CDR3 has 16 amino acids. As DNA, the CDR3 is TGCAGCGGCCTGTTAGCGGGGGGCGGACCCCAAGAGACCCAGTACTTC. This gives the protein CSGLLAGGGPQETQYF.

V and J are TRBV4-3 and TRBJ2-7; no clear D gene. CDR3 length: 14 residues. The germline V gene has CDR1 LGHNA and CDR2 YSLEER. V lost 4 bases and J 3 bases, leaving 13 bases between the germline ends. CDR3 region: CASSPRTGDYEQYF. DNA of the CDR3: TGCGCCAGCAGCCCCCGCACGGGCGACTACGAGCAGTACTTC.

This chain connects TRBV6-5 to TRBJ1-1; 7 bases line up with TRBD1. The CDR3 covers 15 residues. J lost 4 bases, V lost 4 bases, and 9 bases had no gene match. In germline, CDR1 is MNHEY, CDR2 SVGAGI. The CDR3 region has the DNA TGTGCCAGCAGTTTGACAGGGACCTCCAGCACTGAAGCTTTCTTT. Translating gives CASSLTGTSSTEAFF.

This chain links TRBV5-4 with TRBJ2-1, with 7 nucleotides matching TRBD2. The ends lost 4 bases at V and 3 bases at J; junction bases unmatched: 13. Germline V gene sequence: CDR1 SGHNT, CDR2 YYREEE (reference sequence). The CDR3 sequence is 17 residues long. This CDR3 is CASSPPVGEGSYNEQFF. CDR3 nucleotide sequence: TGTGCCAGCAGCCCCCCTGTGGGGGAGGGGAGCTACAATGAGCAGTTCTTC. Full variable domain (missing parts from reference TRBV5-4 and TRBJ2-1): ETGVTQSPTHLIKTRGQQVTLRCSSQSGHNTVSWYQQALGQGPQFIFQYYREEENGRGNFPPRFSGLQFPNYSSELNVNALELDDSALYLCASSPPVGEGSYNEQFFGPGTRLTVL.

The chain is built from TRBV6-6 and TRBJ1-2; TRBD1 is a possible D gene (6 bases). Trimming stripped 6 bases from V and 7 bases from J, with 12 bases between. The CDR3 sequence is 12 residues long. CDR1 is MNHNY, CDR2 SVGAGI, per germline (reference sequence). CDR3 amino acids: CASSPTGVGYTF. The CDR3 bases are TGTGCCAGCAGCCCGACAGGAGTTGGCTACACCTTC.

The rearrangement uses TRBV29-1 and TRBJ2-1; D unclear. CDR1 is SQVTM and CDR2 is ANQGSEA in the germline V gene. Deletions cut 6 bases from V and 8 bases from J, with 14 bases between. There are 12 residues in the CDR3. CDR3 DNA sequence: TGCAGCGTCCCTTCAGGACCCGATGAGCAGTTCTTC. This translates into CSVPSGPDEQFF.

The V call is TRBV10-3, the J call TRBJ1-1; D not certain. Germline values: CDR1 ENHRY, CDR2 SYGVKD. Trimming took 11 bases from V and 0 from J, leaving 10 bases between them. The CDR3 has 12 amino acids. In DNA form, the CDR3 reads TGTGCCGCCAGCCCGATGAACACTGAAGCTTTCTTT. Translating it yields CAASPMNTEAFF.

This chain uses TRBV6-5 with TRBJ1-2; D not resolved. V lost 3 bases, J lost 8 bases, and 19 bases lay in between. The CDR3 extends over 15 amino acids. CDR1 is MNHEY and CDR2 is SVGAGI in the germline V gene. CDR3 amino acids: CASSYFADSTWGYTF. DNA for the CDR3: TGTGCCAGCAGTTATTTCGCGGACTCCACCTGGGGCTACACCTTC.

The chain joins TRBV6-4 to TRBJ2-7; D is undetermined. V was pared by 0 bases and J by 5 bases, with 17 bases between. There are 16 residues in the CDR3. The germline gives CDR1 MRHNA, CDR2 SNTAGT. This CDR3 is CASSDSSPRLCHEQYF. In DNA, the CDR3 is TGTGCCAGCAGTGACTCGAGCCCCAGGCTTTGCCACGAGCAGTACTTC.

In this sample, this clonotype turned up once. The chain employs TRBV15 and TRBJ2-5, with unresolved D. The V gene lost 2 bases and the J gene lost 1 base, with 11 bases spanning the gap. Germline V CDR1 and CDR2: LNHNV, YYDKDF (reference sequence). This CDR3 contains 15 residues. The CDR3 here is CATSRTGRTQETQYF. The DNA for the CDR3 is TGTGCCACCAGCAGAACCGGACGGACCCAAGAGACCCAGTACTTC.

This chain uses TRBV3-1 with TRBJ2-4; tentatively, D is TRBD2 (5 bases). From germline, CDR1 is LGHDT and CDR2 YNNKEL (reference sequence). The CDR3 is 19 amino acids. V was shortened by 1 base and J by 0 bases, with 19 bases between the two germline ends. CDR3 residues: CASSQGAGGRLLAKNIQYF. The CDR3 nucleotides read TGTGCCAGCAGCCAAGGTGCAGGAGGACGGCTCCTAGCCAAAAACATTCAGTACTTC.